These 18 T cell receptor beta chains came from one sample sequenced in a study of blood T cell repertoires in COVID-19. Generated by immunoSEQ multiplex PCR, the TCRdb table keeps only in-frame clones and is missing some. The table includes fewer than 300,000 clones, 70% to 90% detected once. The sequenced sample consisted of peripheral blood. Receptors originate from a woman aged 70-85 years with active or convalescent COVID-19.

The sample holds one count of this clone. The rearrangement links TRBV10-2 to TRBJ2-3, with a possible D match to TRBD2 (7 bases). The germline V and J ends were trimmed by 11 bases and 5 bases, with 17 bases remaining between them. CDR1 WSHSY and CDR2 SAAADI come from the germline V gene. The CDR3 is 13 amino acids. The CDR3 DNA follows: TGCGCCGCAAGGGGGGGGCCTATAGATACGCAGTATTTT. Protein product: CAARGGPIDTQYF.

V gene TRBV24-1 combines with J gene TRBJ2-1; 11 nucleotides align to TRBD2. The CDR3 length is 18 residues. Per the germline V gene, CDR1 is KGHDR and CDR2 is SFDVKD. Unmatched junction bases numbered 14, after V lost 3 bases and J lost 8 bases. Here the CDR3 reads CATSDAKPTSGKWYEQFF. CDR3 nucleotides: TGTGCCACCAGTGATGCGAAGCCGACTAGCGGGAAGTGGTATGAGCAGTTCTTC.

This clone showed up just a few times. V is TRBV3-1 (or the pseudogene TRBV3-2) and J is TRBJ1-1; D is ambiguous. The CDR3 spans 12 residues. Trimming took 1 base from V and 8 from J, leaving 8 bases between them. Germline CDR1 and CDR2: LGHDT and YNNKEL (reference sequence). CDR3 sequence reads: CASSQVAQEAFF. CDR3 nucleotide sequence: TGTGCCAGCAGCCAAGTGGCACAAGAAGCTTTCTTT.

The V call is TRBV10-3, the J call TRBJ1-5; 8 bases match TRBD1. V lost 5 bases and J lost 2; bases outside the gene matches: 11. Germline V CDR1 and CDR2: ENHRY, SYGVKD. This CDR3 is 17 amino acids long. The CDR3 DNA is TGTGCCATCAGTAGGACAGGGCCCGGATCTGGCAATCAGCCCCAGCATTTT. Its translation is CAISRTGPGSGNQPQHF.

This rearrangement joins TRBV5-4 to TRBJ1-2; no reliable D call. Germline lookup yields CDR1 SGHNT and CDR2 YYREEE (reference sequence). This CDR3 spans 14 amino acids. Trimming took 8 bases from V and 4 from J, leaving 18 bases between them. CDR3 coding DNA: TGTGCCAGATGCCCGGGAGGTGTGATCTATGGCTACACCTTC. This sequence encodes CARCPGGVIYGYTF.

This chain links TRBV18 with TRBJ1-2; D is undetermined. The V and J ends lost 6 bases and 4 bases respectively, with 15 bases between them. This CDR3 contains 14 residues. Germline V gene data show CDR1 as KGHSH and CDR2 as LQKENI. The CDR3 DNA follows: TGTGCCAGCTCTCAAAAGAGAGATGCCTATGGCTACACCTTC. Its protein is CASSQKRDAYGYTF.

The V call is TRBV3-1 (or the pseudogene TRBV3-2), the J call TRBJ1-2, with a tentative D call TRBD1 (5 bases). The CDR3 totals 14 residues. Germline lookup yields CDR1 LGHDT and CDR2 YNNKEL (reference sequence). With 0 bases removed from V and 4 bases from J, the gap between germline ends came to 9 bases. The chain's CDR3 is CASSQDGRVYGYTF. For the CDR3, the DNA is TGTGCCAGCAGCCAAGATGGCAGGGTCTATGGCTACACCTTC.

The rearrangement uses TRBV5-1 and TRBJ1-1; no firm D call. The germline V gene encodes CDR1 SGHRS and CDR2 YFSETQ. This CDR3 region has 14 residues. V was trimmed by 6 bases and J by 0 bases, leaving 12 bases between them. The CDR3 reads CASNPSDLNTEAFF. DNA for the CDR3: TGCGCCAGCAACCCTTCGGACTTGAACACTGAAGCTTTCTTT.

V gene TRBV7-9 combines with J gene TRBJ2-5; a weak D match, TRBD2 (6 bases). Trimming shortened V by 4 bases and J by 4 bases, and 13 bases separated the two germline ends. The CDR3 covers 14 residues. Germline V gives CDR1 SEHNR, CDR2 FQNEAQ (reference sequence). This CDR3 is CASSSVGGRETQYF. The CDR3 region has the DNA TGTGCCAGCAGCTCAGTTGGAGGGAGAGAGACCCAGTACTTC.

This clone has only a few counts. The gene calls are TRBV11-2 and TRBJ2-1; TRBD2 aligns across 7 bases. After removal of 1 base from V and 7 bases from J, the junction contained 4 bases not matched to a gene. The CDR3 has 14 amino acids. The V gene's germline CDR1 is SGHAT and CDR2 FQNNGV. CDR3 nucleotide sequence: TGTGCCAGCAGCTTAGTGCGGGAGATGAATGAGCAGTTCTTC. Its translation is CASSLVREMNEQFF.

CDR3 nucleotide sequence: TGTGCCAGCAGTACTCCCGGGATGTGGGAGCAGTACTTC. Its protein product is CASSTPGMWEQYF. The chain combines TRBV6-5 with TRBJ2-7; a weak D match, TRBD2 (5 bases). CDR1 is MNHEY and CDR2 is SVGAGI in the germline V gene. Trimming took off 5 bases at V and 7 bases at J, with 15 bases between the two ends. The CDR3 covers 13 residues.

This chain links TRBV10-3 with TRBJ2-5; tentative D call: TRBD2 (6 bases). This CDR3 region has 14 residues. CDR1 and CDR2 from the germline V gene are ENHRY and SYGVKD. Trimming shortened V by 8 bases and J by 7 bases, and 20 bases separated the two germline ends. The CDR3 bases are TGTGCCATCGAGGCGGGACCCCTTCCGGGGACCCAGTACTTC. Residues: CAIEAGPLPGTQYF.

This rearrangement joins TRBV28 to TRBJ1-3; a weak D match, TRBD1 (5 bases). CDR3 length: 16 amino acids. CDR1 is MDHEN, CDR2 SYDVKM, per germline. The germline V and J ends were trimmed by 5 bases and 4 bases, with 18 bases remaining between them. This CDR3 is CASSLFFGGEGNTIYF. The CDR3 region has the DNA TGTGCCAGCAGTCTCTTTTTTGGGGGGGAAGGAAACACCATATATTTT.

The count of this clone is one. The V and J genes are TRBV5-1 and TRBJ2-3, with D possibly matching TRBD2 (6 bases). The CDR3 spans 16 residues. Trimming took off 1 base at V and 0 bases at J, with 12 bases between the two ends. The V gene's germline CDR1 is SGHRS and CDR2 YFSETQ. The CDR3 loop reads CASSLTRLESTDTQYF. In nucleotides, the CDR3 is TGCGCCAGCAGCTTGACCCGACTAGAAAGCACAGATACGCAGTATTTT.

This chain links TRBV7-9 with TRBJ1-6; D is possibly TRBD1 (6 bases). The CDR3 loop spans 15 amino acids. V was trimmed by 3 bases and J by 9 bases, leaving 15 bases between them. Germline CDR1 SEHNR, CDR2 FQNEAQ (reference sequence). The CDR3: CASSFVQGSGSPLHF. The CDR3 nucleotides read TGTGCCAGCAGCTTCGTCCAGGGGTCGGGTTCACCCCTCCACTTT.

J is TRBJ2-5 and V is TRBV6-5; tentatively, D is TRBD2 (5 bases). Germline loops: CDR1 MNHEY, CDR2 SVGAGI. V was clipped by 5 bases and J by 1 base, with 8 bases between them. The CDR3 runs to 13 residues. CDR3: CASSPGGQETQYF. DNA of the CDR3: TGTGCCAGCAGTCCCGGAGGCCAAGAGACCCAGTACTTC.

The V call is TRBV5-4, the J call TRBJ2-3, with TRBD2 matching 7 bases. V lost 1 base, J lost 5 bases, and 7 bases stayed unmatched. Germline loops: CDR1 SGHNT, CDR2 YYREEE (reference sequence). The CDR3 runs 15 residues. As DNA, the CDR3 is TGTGCCAGCAGCTTGCCCGGGAGGATACGAGATACGCAGTATTTT. This codes for CASSLPGRIRDTQYF.

The V gene is TRBV5-4, the J gene TRBJ2-2, with 7 nucleotides matching TRBD1. Germline CDR1 is SGHNT and CDR2 is YYREEE (reference sequence). The CDR3 has 14 amino acids. The V gene end was trimmed by 0 bases and the J gene end by 6 bases; junction bases not matched to a gene: 2. The CDR3 loop reads CASSLVQGAGELFF. CDR3 DNA sequence: TGTGCCAGCAGCTTGGTCCAGGGGGCCGGGGAGCTGTTTTTT.